This entry lists 27 T cell receptor beta chains sequenced from one sample in a study of CD8 T cells in Susac syndrome. Reverse transcription of about 0.45 to 1 ug RNA was performed with random hexamers. TCRdb used MiXCR to reprocess the immunoSEQ multiplex PCR reads, holding one entry per CDR3 protein. The data hold around 200,000 distinct CDR3 sequences, with roughly 96% observed a single time. Sequencing was carried out using CD4+ T cells from PBMCs. These receptors were collected from a human donor in good health.

This clonotype appeared a single time. J is TRBJ2-1 and V is TRBV3-1; no clear D gene. The V gene lost 2 bases and the J gene lost 8 bases, with 16 bases spanning the gap. The CDR3 has 15 residues. The germline V gene has CDR1 LGHDT and CDR2 YNNKEL (reference sequence). CDR3 residues: CASSQQPQAIDEQFF. The CDR3 DNA is TGTGCCAGCAGCCAACAACCGCAAGCTATCGATGAGCAGTTCTTC.

This rearrangement joins TRBV7-9 to TRBJ1-5, with 8 positions matching TRBD1. V lost 1 base to trimming and J lost 9 bases; unmatched junction nucleotides: 8. This CDR3 has 15 amino acids. Germline V gives CDR1 SEHNR, CDR2 FQNEAQ (reference sequence). The CDR3 sequence: CASSLERTGYPPQHF. The CDR3 coding sequence is TGTGCCAGCAGCTTAGAACGGACAGGGTACCCGCCCCAGCATTTT.

The chain joins TRBV29-1 to TRBJ2-3; perhaps TRBD2 as D (7 bases). V was clipped by 1 base and J by 6 bases, with 14 bases between them. This CDR3 has 14 residues. Germline lookup yields CDR1 SQVTM and CDR2 ANQGSEA. CDR3 loop: CSVEVAGARDTQYF. In DNA, the CDR3 is TGCAGCGTTGAAGTGGCGGGGGCCCGTGATACGCAGTATTTT.

This chain connects TRBV30 to TRBJ1-2; unclear D gene. Germline V CDR1 and CDR2: GTSNPN, SVGIG (reference sequence). The CDR3 is made up of 12 amino acids. V lost 4 bases and J lost 5, with 11 bases in between. The CDR3 coding sequence is TGTGCCTGGACCTCATGGAGTTATGGCTACACCTTC. Translated, it gives CAWTSWSYGYTF.

This sequence joins TRBV7-9 and TRBJ2-7; maybe TRBD1 (5 bases). CDR1 and CDR2 from the germline V gene are SEHNR and FQNEAQ (reference sequence). V dropped 11 bases and J dropped 8 bases, with 16 bases sitting between them. This CDR3 is 11 amino acids long. The CDR3 loop is CAFSLGPKQYF. CDR3 nucleotides: TGTGCCTTCAGTTTGGGGCCCAAGCAGTACTTC.

The J gene is TRBJ1-4, the V gene TRBV20-1, with 8 nucleotides matching TRBD1. V gave up 6 bases and J gave up 6 bases; unmatched junction bases: 6. This CDR3 is built from 13 residues. From germline, CDR1 is DFQATT and CDR2 SNEGSKA (reference sequence). CDR3 sequence (DNA): TGCAGTGCCCCTTTGACAGGGGATGAAAAACTGTTTTTT. This translates into CSAPLTGDEKLFF.

The chain links TRBV7-6 to TRBJ2-1, with 7 positions matching TRBD1. CDR1 and CDR2 from the germline V gene are SGHVS and FNYEAQ. This CDR3 is built from 18 residues. Trimming removed 1 base from V and 1 base from J; junction bases left unmatched: 10. In DNA, the CDR3 is TGTGCCAGCAGCTTAGGGGCCCACAGGGGCCGTTCCTACAATGAGCAGTTCTTC. This encodes CASSLGAHRGRSYNEQFF.

This clonotype occurred once. V usage is TRBV6-2 or TRBV6-3 and J usage is TRBJ2-7; D gene uncertain. The V gene lost 6 bases and the J gene lost 1 base, with 13 bases spanning the gap. The CDR3 runs 14 residues. Germline-derived CDR1 and CDR2 are MNHEY and SVGEGT. CDR3 sequence (DNA): TGTGCCAGCAGGCTCACCCTGACATCCTACGAGCAGTACTTC. Translation: CASRLTLTSYEQYF.

The CDR3 loop is CAWGQGAHQPQHF. Here the CDR3 DNA reads TGTGCCTGGGGACAGGGGGCACATCAGCCCCAGCATTTT. The V gene is TRBV30, the J gene TRBJ1-5, with TRBD1 matching 11 bases. The CDR3 length is 13 residues. V lost 5 bases to trimming and J lost 5 bases; unmatched junction nucleotides: 2. Germline CDR1 is GTSNPN and CDR2 is SVGIG (reference sequence).

The chain uses TRBV25-1 and TRBJ2-5; 7 positions agree with TRBD2. V shed 3 bases and J 4 bases; nucleotides not matched to a gene: 11. Germline assignment: CDR1 MGHDK and CDR2 SYGVNS. The CDR3 extends over 16 amino acids. The CDR3 coding sequence is TGTGCCAGCAGTGACCTTCCGGGGGGAAGAGGAGAGACCCAGTACTTC. Translating it yields CASSDLPGGRGETQYF.

The chain joins TRBV28 to TRBJ2-1; D gene unclear. Germline V CDR1 and CDR2: MDHEN, SYDVKM. V dropped 1 base and J dropped 8 bases, with 0 bases sitting between them. CDR3 size: 10 residues. CDR3 sequence (DNA): TGTGCCAGCAGTTTATATGAGCAGTTCTTC. It codes for CASSLYEQFF.

The chain combines TRBV24-1 with TRBJ2-1, with D perhaps TRBD2 (6 bases). Trimming shortened V by 3 bases and J by 0 bases, and 11 bases separated the two germline ends. The CDR3 runs 16 residues. Germline lookup yields CDR1 KGHDR and CDR2 SFDVKD. CDR3 nucleotide sequence: TGTGCCACCAGTGATCGGGAGCAGGGCTCCTACAATGAGCAGTTCTTC. This encodes CATSDREQGSYNEQFF.

The CDR3 DNA reads TGTGCCAGCACTAGCACTAGCGGGAGGGTCGAAGGGTTCTTC. This translates into CASTSTSGRVEGFF. The rearrangement uses TRBV28 and TRBJ2-1; 13 bases fit TRBD2. J was trimmed by 15 bases and V by 7 bases; bases with no gene match: 12. Germline CDR1 MDHEN, CDR2 SYDVKM. The CDR3 has 14 amino acids.

V gene TRBV12-3 or TRBV12-4 combines with J gene TRBJ1-6; the D gene is possibly TRBD1 (6 bases). With 7 bases removed from V and 7 bases from J, the gap between germline ends came to 20 bases. This CDR3 region has 16 residues. This CDR3 is CASIRRGGTANSPLHF. The CDR3 DNA sequence: TGTGCCAGCATCCGTAGGGGGGGGACGGCGAATTCACCCCTCCACTTT.

The CDR3 sequence is CASSQSLLLAKNIQYF. In DNA, the CDR3 is TGTGCCAGCAGCCAATCGCTCCTTCTAGCCAAAAACATTCAGTACTTC. The gene calls are TRBV14 and TRBJ2-4; unclear D gene. The CDR3 is made up of 16 amino acids. Trimming shortened V by 2 bases and J by 0 bases, and 11 bases separated the two germline ends. The V gene's germline CDR1 is SGHDN and CDR2 FVKESK. Based on the CDR3 plus reference TRBV14 and TRBJ2-4, the full variable domain is EAGVTQFPSHSVIEKGQTVTLRCDPISGHDNLYWYRRVMGKEIKFLLHFVKESKQDESGMPNNRFLAERTGGTYSTLKVQPAELEDSGVYFCASSQSLLLAKNIQYFGAGTRLSVL.

This clonotype was seen just once. This chain joins TRBV20-1 and TRBJ2-3; no firm D call. The germline V and J ends were trimmed by 0 bases and 1 base, with 5 bases remaining between them. The germline V gene encodes CDR1 DFQATT and CDR2 SNEGSKA (reference sequence). The CDR3 runs to 13 residues. The CDR3 sequence: CSAREGGTDTQYF. As DNA, the CDR3 is TGCAGTGCTAGAGAGGGTGGCACAGATACGCAGTATTTT.

This clonotype was seen a few times. This rearrangement joins TRBV7-3 to TRBJ1-1; possible D gene TRBD1, 5 bases. The V and J ends lost 5 bases and 1 base respectively, with 8 bases between them. This CDR3 has 13 residues. In germline, CDR1 is SGHTA, CDR2 FQGTGA. The CDR3 loop is CASSRGENTEAFF. CDR3 sequence (DNA): TGTGCCAGCAGCCGGGGGGAGAACACTGAAGCTTTCTTT. The whole variable domain, remainder taken from reference TRBV7-3 and TRBJ1-1, is GAGVSQTPSNKVTEKGKYVELRCDPISGHTALYWYRQSLGQGPEFLIYFQGTGAADDSGLPNDRFFAVRPEGSVSTLKIQRTERGDSAVYLCASSRGENTEAFFGQGTRLTVV.

This clonotype was detected once. V usage is TRBV6-2 or TRBV6-3 and J usage is TRBJ2-3; D is perhaps TRBD2 (5 bases). The CDR3 length is 13 residues. The V end lost 5 bases, the J end lost 6 bases, and 12 bases lay between the germline ends. CDR1 is MNHEY and CDR2 is SVGEGT in the germline V gene. The CDR3 DNA follows: TGTGCCAGCAGTCAACTGAGGGAGGATACGCAGTATTTT. Protein product: CASSQLREDTQYF.

In its sample, this clonotype was seen a few times. The chain joins TRBV14 to TRBJ1-6; no clear D. This CDR3 spans 13 amino acids. V lost 4 bases and J 7 bases, leaving 8 bases between the germline ends. The germline V gene has CDR1 SGHDN and CDR2 FVKESK. CDR3 protein: CASSPRGNSPLHF. For the CDR3, the DNA is TGTGCCAGCAGCCCTAGAGGGAATTCACCCCTCCACTTT.

The J gene is TRBJ2-4, the V gene TRBV7-2, with D hard to call. V lost 3 bases, J lost 7 bases, and 19 bases lay in between. The CDR3 totals 16 residues. Germline V gene lookup returns CDR1 SGHTA and CDR2 FQGNSA. The CDR3 nucleotides are TGTGCCAGCAGCTTCCCCGTTCCCGGAATTCGGAACATTCAGTACTTC. It codes for CASSFPVPGIRNIQYF.

This chain uses TRBV29-1 with TRBJ1-2, with 9 bases matching TRBD1. The CDR3 extends over 12 amino acids. Germline V lookup: CDR1 SQVTM, CDR2 ANQGSEA. V lost 7 bases, J lost 4 bases, and 4 bases stayed unmatched. DNA for the CDR3: TGCAGCGGGGGACAGGGCACCTATGGCTACACCTTC. It yields the protein CSGGQGTYGYTF.

This CDR3 reads CASSQSGTTEQYF. CDR3 nucleotides: TGCGCCAGCAGCCAATCCGGGACTACCGAGCAGTACTTC. V gene TRBV4-1 combines with J gene TRBJ2-7; 7 bases are shared with TRBD2. Germline CDR1 MGHRA, CDR2 YSYEKL. Losses at the gene ends were 2 bases for V and 6 bases for J; bases not matched to a gene: 4. The CDR3 has 13 residues.

The CDR3 loop is CASTPGSTNQPQHF. As DNA, the CDR3 is TGTGCCAGCACCCCGGGCAGTACTAATCAGCCCCAGCATTTT. The chain joins TRBV12-3 or TRBV12-4 to TRBJ1-5; D call uncertain. The V gene lost 7 bases and the J gene lost 4 bases, with 14 bases spanning the gap. The CDR3 is made up of 14 amino acids.

The gene calls are TRBV12-3 or TRBV12-4 and TRBJ2-3; D is perhaps TRBD2 (6 bases). The CDR3 is 15 residues long. V was clipped by 4 bases and J by 1 base, with 12 bases between them. The CDR3 reads CASSSSASGTDTQYF. The CDR3 DNA sequence: TGTGCCAGCAGTTCGTCGGCTAGCGGCACAGATACGCAGTATTTT.

This chain links TRBV23-1 with TRBJ1-1; 9 bases align to TRBD1. TRBV23-1 is placed among ORFs of uncertain function. The CDR3 totals 18 residues. The V segment lost 5 bases and the J segment 0 bases; nucleotides outside the gene matches: 13. The CDR3 is CASSTGTGSLSMNTEAFF. The CDR3 DNA is TGCGCCAGCAGTACCGGGACAGGGTCATTAAGCATGAACACTGAAGCTTTCTTT.

The V gene is TRBV7-2, the J gene TRBJ2-7; D is uncertain. The CDR3 spans 13 residues. V lost 0 bases, J lost 6 bases, and 9 bases lay in between. The germline V gene encodes CDR1 SGHTA and CDR2 FQGNSA. The CDR3 is CASSLAGSREQYF. The DNA for the CDR3 is TGTGCCAGCAGCTTAGCTGGCTCACGCGAGCAGTACTTC. Looking up the rest from reference TRBV7-2 and TRBJ2-7 gives the full variable domain: GAGVSQSPSNKVTEKGKDVELRCDPISGHTALYWYRQSLGQGLEFLIYFQGNSAPDKSGLPSDRFSAERTGGSVSTLTIQRTQQEDSAVYLCASSLAGSREQYFGPGTRLTVT.

The rearrangement uses TRBV27 and TRBJ2-2; no clear D gene. V gave up 2 bases and J gave up 6 bases, with 4 bases separating them. From germline, CDR1 is MNHEY and CDR2 SMNVEV (reference sequence). This CDR3 region has 12 residues. CDR3 amino acids: CASSLISGELFF. The CDR3 bases are TGTGCCAGCAGTTTAATATCCGGGGAGCTGTTTTTT.